The 28 T cell receptor beta chains listed next were all sequenced from one sample in a study of radiotherapy plus CTLA-4 blockade in lung cancer (dated by TCRdb to between 2017 and 2018). The method behind the library was the immunoSEQ multiplex PCR assay. TCRdb retrieved this table from immuneACCESS and kept in-frame rearrangements only. Not all clones are present; in checked studies, unresolved V genes account for under half, and no reason is known for the remainder. This sample has tens of thousands of clones in its table, and over 70% of those were observed once. In total, the top ten clones hold approximately 4.3% of the sample. The sequences come from peripheral blood, collected from a patient treated with radiotherapy plus ipilimumab. These receptors came from a human donor with non-small cell lung cancer who had a partial response to radiotherapy plus ipilimumab.

The chain is built from TRBV18 and TRBJ1-5; 9 bases line up with TRBD1. This CDR3 has 17 residues. Germline-derived CDR1 and CDR2 are KGHSH and LQKENI. V was clipped by 6 bases and J by 0 bases; unmatched bases: 9. The CDR3 spells CASSSTGTGYSNQPQHF. The CDR3 DNA reads as TGTGCCAGCTCCTCCACCGGGACAGGGTATAGCAATCAGCCCCAGCATTTT.

This clone was counted a single time. J is TRBJ2-3 and V is TRBV9; 8 bases are a match to TRBD2. The CDR3 runs 16 residues. Germline assignment: CDR1 SGDLS and CDR2 YYNGEE. Trimming took 4 bases from V and 2 from J; bases not matched to a gene: 9. CDR3 sequence: CASSSGGLPLTDTQYF. The CDR3 nucleotides are TGTGCCAGCAGCTCGGGAGGGTTGCCGCTCACAGATACGCAGTATTTT.

This clone showed up just a few times. The gene calls are TRBV7-9 and TRBJ2-7; 8 bases align to TRBD2. This CDR3 is 15 amino acids long. The ends lost 5 bases at V and 2 bases at J; junction bases unmatched: 8. Germline assignment: CDR1 SEHNR and CDR2 FQNEAQ (reference sequence). CDR3 coding DNA: TGTGCCAGCAGCCAAGAAATAGCGGGGACCTACGAGCAGTACTTC. It specifies CASSQEIAGTYEQYF.

The chain links TRBV7-3 to TRBJ2-5; 7 bases are shared with TRBD1. The junction had 10 bases not matched to a gene; V was cut back by 5 bases and J by 4 bases. Germline V lookup: CDR1 SGHTA, CDR2 FQGTGA. The CDR3 contains 15 residues. As DNA, the CDR3 is TGTGCCAGCAGCCCGACAGGGTTCGGTGGAGAGACCCAGTACTTC. Protein product: CASSPTGFGGETQYF.

The chain links TRBV9 to TRBJ2-5; 10 positions agree with TRBD1. Germline values: CDR1 SGDLS, CDR2 YYNGEE. The CDR3 sequence is 15 residues long. V shed 2 bases and J 4 bases; nucleotides not matched to a gene: 5. The CDR3 nucleotides read TGTGCCAGCAGCGTGACAGGGGGCGCAGTAGAGACCCAGTACTTC. It codes for CASSVTGGAVETQYF.

V is TRBV5-4 and J is TRBJ2-7; 8 bases map to TRBD1. Trimming at V came to 0 bases and at J to 1 base, leaving 3 bases not matched to a gene. CDR1 SGHNT and CDR2 YYREEE come from the germline V gene (reference sequence). This CDR3 has 15 residues. The CDR3 spells CASSLDRGRSYEQYF. Here the CDR3 DNA reads TGTGCCAGCAGCTTGGACAGGGGGAGATCCTACGAGCAGTACTTC.

V and J are TRBV5-4 and TRBJ1-1, with D possibly TRBD1 on 5 matching bases. Germline V CDR1 and CDR2: SGHNT, YYREEE (reference sequence). The CDR3 runs 13 residues. Trimming shortened V by 2 bases and J by 5 bases, and 10 bases separated the two germline ends. CDR3 sequence reads: CASSFKGRTEAFF. The CDR3 DNA reads as TGTGCCAGCAGCTTTAAGGGGAGGACTGAAGCTTTCTTT.

The rearrangement joins TRBV6-5 to TRBJ1-6; perhaps TRBD1 as D (6 bases). The CDR3 totals 15 residues. In germline, CDR1 is MNHEY, CDR2 SVGAGI. The V end was cut by 0 bases, the J end by 4 bases, with 7 bases between. The DNA for the CDR3 is TGTGCCAGCAGTTACTCGCAGGGGTATAATTCACCCCTCCACTTT. Translated: CASSYSQGYNSPLHF.

V and J are TRBV29-1 and TRBJ1-6, with 9 bases matching TRBD1. The V segment lost 5 bases and the J segment 8 bases; nucleotides outside the gene matches: 7. The CDR3 sequence is 14 residues long. The germline CDR1 and CDR2 sequences are SQVTM and ANQGSEA. This CDR3 reads CSVKQGARDSPLHF. The CDR3 nucleotides read TGCAGCGTTAAACAGGGGGCGCGTGATTCACCCCTCCACTTT.

This clone occurred a few times. The rearrangement links TRBV28 to TRBJ2-1, with 9 bases that match TRBD1. The CDR3 spans 16 residues. V was clipped by 10 bases and J by 8 bases; unmatched bases: 18. Germline loops: CDR1 MDHEN, CDR2 SYDVKM. CDR3 bases: TGTGCCACCTCAGAGCCGGGACAGGGTTTGGTAGATGAGCAGTTCTTC. Translation gives CATSEPGQGLVDEQFF.

This clone was recorded a few times. The chain links TRBV7-9 to TRBJ1-5; a weak D match, TRBD1 (6 bases). In germline, CDR1 is SEHNR, CDR2 FQNEAQ (reference sequence). CDR3 length equals 19 residues. Trimming left V 6 bases short and J 0 bases short, with 24 bases between. CDR3: CASSQGSWQGQLSNQPQHF. The CDR3 coding sequence is TGTGCCAGCAGTCAAGGGAGTTGGCAGGGGCAACTTAGCAATCAGCCCCAGCATTTT.

The sample holds one count of this clone. V usage is TRBV6-6 and J usage is TRBJ1-2; 9 bases fit TRBD1. Germline CDR1 and CDR2: MNHNY and SVGAGI (reference sequence). This CDR3 comprises 14 residues. V shed 5 bases and J 8 bases; nucleotides not matched to a gene: 9. In nucleotides, the CDR3 is TGTGCCAGCAGTACACAGGGGGCTTCTGGCGGCTACACCTTC. This gives the protein CASSTQGASGGYTF.

CDR3 sequence reads: CASSPPRGSDTQYF. The DNA for the CDR3 is TGTGCCAGCAGCCCCCCTCGCGGGTCAGATACGCAGTATTTT. V and J are TRBV7-6 and TRBJ2-3; possibly TRBD2 for D (5 bases). CDR1 SGHVS and CDR2 FNYEAQ come from the germline V gene. The ends were cut back, 5 bases at V and 4 bases at J, with 13 bases in the middle. This CDR3 is 14 amino acids long.

The rearrangement links TRBV9 to TRBJ1-6; D possibly corresponds to TRBD1 (5 bases). This CDR3 contains 17 residues. V shed 4 bases and J shed 4 bases, with 18 bases lying between them. Germline CDR1 reads SGDLS; CDR2 reads YYNGEE. DNA of the CDR3: TGTGCCAGCAGCCCGGGGGTCTCCGCGGGTTATAATTCACCCCTCCACTTT. Its protein is CASSPGVSAGYNSPLHF.

The chain links TRBV10-3 to TRBJ2-5; 12 bases map to TRBD1. The V segment lost 6 bases and the J segment 1 base; nucleotides outside the gene matches: 6. The CDR3 totals 16 residues. CDR1 and CDR2 (germline): ENHRY, SYGVKD. CDR3 residues: CAISVSGQGAQETQYF. The CDR3 region has the DNA TGTGCCATCAGCGTCTCGGGACAGGGGGCCCAAGAGACCCAGTACTTC.

V gene TRBV29-1 combines with J gene TRBJ1-1; possibly TRBD1 for D (5 bases). The ends were cut back, 6 bases at V and 0 bases at J, with 8 bases in the middle. Germline CDR1 and CDR2: SQVTM and ANQGSEA. The CDR3 runs 12 residues. The CDR3 region has the DNA TGCAGCGTGGAGACAGTGAACACTGAAGCTTTCTTT. Translating gives CSVETVNTEAFF.

The chain combines TRBV11-2 with TRBJ2-5; TRBD2 might be the D (7 bases). V gave up 2 bases and J gave up 1 base, with 14 bases separating them. CDR1 SGHAT and CDR2 FQNNGV come from the germline V gene. The CDR3 loop spans 16 amino acids. The CDR3 loop is CASSLRGGPVQETQYF. CDR3 nucleotides: TGTGCCAGCAGCTTAAGGGGGGGACCCGTCCAAGAGACCCAGTACTTC.

V is TRBV27 and J is TRBJ2-5, with 9 nucleotides matching TRBD1. V gave up 5 bases and J gave up 5 bases; unmatched junction bases: 9. The CDR3 totals 15 residues. Germline loops: CDR1 MNHEY, CDR2 SMNVEV (reference sequence). The CDR3 region is CASSTRDRDRETQYF. CDR3 in DNA: TGTGCCAGCAGTACCCGGGACAGGGATAGGGAGACCCAGTACTTC.

The chain couples TRBV19 to TRBJ2-2; 9 bases are a match to TRBD1. V lost 3 bases and J lost 7; bases outside the gene matches: 6. CDR1 and CDR2 from the germline V gene are LNHDA and SQIVND (reference sequence). The CDR3 runs 15 residues. The CDR3 DNA follows: TGTGCCAGTAGTATCCCGGGACAGGGAGGCGGGGAGCTGTTTTTT. Its protein product is CASSIPGQGGGELFF.

The chain employs TRBV6-1 and TRBJ1-5; D may be TRBD1 (5 bases). V lost 10 bases and J 2 bases, leaving 15 bases between the germline ends. CDR1 is MNHNS, CDR2 SASEGT, per germline. There are 14 residues in the CDR3. The CDR3 loop reads CATRRGDGNQPQHF. The DNA of the CDR3 is TGTGCCACCAGGCGGGGGGACGGCAATCAGCCCCAGCATTTT.

This clone has only a few counts. The chain carries TRBV30 and TRBJ1-1; D is undetermined. The V gene lost 0 bases and the J gene lost 0 bases, with 11 bases spanning the gap. In germline, CDR1 is GTSNPN, CDR2 SVGIG (reference sequence). The CDR3 spans 15 residues. The CDR3 nucleotides are TGTGCCTGGAGTGTTAAAGCAGGCATGAACACTGAAGCTTTCTTT. This sequence encodes CAWSVKAGMNTEAFF.

The rearrangement uses TRBV28 and TRBJ2-1; unclear D gene. The CDR3 covers 12 residues. Germline V lookup: CDR1 MDHEN, CDR2 SYDVKM. V gave up 6 bases and J gave up 9 bases, with 12 bases separating them. The CDR3 sequence is CASRGDVSEQFF. The CDR3 coding sequence is TGTGCCAGCAGGGGCGACGTTTCTGAGCAGTTCTTC.

The chain joins TRBV4-2 to TRBJ2-5, with TRBD2 matching over 8 bases. The junction had 11 bases not matched to a gene; V was cut back by 0 bases and J by 2 bases. Germline CDR1 and CDR2: LGHNA and YNFKEQ. The CDR3 runs 18 residues. The CDR3 coding sequence is TGTGCCAGCAGCCAAGATCTGGCCGGGGGGGTGAAACAAGAGACCCAGTACTTC. Amino acid sequence: CASSQDLAGGVKQETQYF.

The V and J genes are TRBV5-6 and TRBJ1-2, with 8 bases fitting TRBD1. CDR3 length: 15 amino acids. Germline trimming cut 4 bases from V and 6 bases from J; bases unmatched to any gene: 11. Germline loops: CDR1 SGHDT, CDR2 YYEEEE. The CDR3 here is CASSEWNSRGHGYTF. The CDR3 DNA reads as TGTGCCAGCAGCGAGTGGAACTCCAGGGGGCATGGCTACACCTTC.

V gene TRBV11-3 combines with J gene TRBJ2-1, with D possibly matching TRBD1 (5 bases). The CDR3 consists of 13 residues. Germline lookup yields CDR1 SGHNT and CDR2 YENEEA. The V and J ends lost 1 base and 4 bases respectively, with 5 bases between them. CDR3 loop: CASSLGQYNEQFF. CDR3 sequence (DNA): TGTGCCAGCAGCTTAGGACAGTACAATGAGCAGTTCTTC.

The chain has TRBV11-2 and TRBJ1-3; TRBD1 matches at 7 bases. With V trimmed by 6 bases and J by 0 bases, 8 bases remained unmatched. Germline V gene data show CDR1 as SGHAT and CDR2 as FQNNGV. The CDR3 is made up of 16 amino acids. Here the CDR3 reads CASRRVGQSSGNTIYF. The CDR3 DNA reads TGTGCCAGCAGGAGAGTGGGACAGAGCTCTGGAAACACCATATATTTT.

The sample holds a few counts of this clone. The genes are TRBV5-4 and TRBJ1-1; 9 bases are a match to TRBD1. The CDR3 spans 14 residues. With V trimmed by 5 bases and J by 1 base, 3 bases remained unmatched. From germline, CDR1 is SGHNT and CDR2 YYREEE (reference sequence). CDR3 sequence: CASSRDRENTEAFF. As DNA, the CDR3 is TGTGCCAGCAGTCGGGACAGGGAGAACACTGAAGCTTTCTTT.

The rearrangement uses TRBV5-1 and TRBJ2-7; the D gene is possibly TRBD2 (6 bases). The CDR3 extends over 14 amino acids. Germline V gene lookup returns CDR1 SGHRS and CDR2 YFSETQ. V shed 2 bases and J shed 6 bases, with 15 bases lying between them. The CDR3 nucleotides read TGCGCCAGCAGCTTTACCAGCGGGTTCTCCGAGCAGTACTTC. Translated, it gives CASSFTSGFSEQYF.